The present TCR beta chain was sequenced within a study of a mutant IDH1 vaccine in newly diagnosed glioma. CDR1 WNHNN and CDR2 SYGVQD come from the germline V gene (reference sequence). The V segment lost 7 bases and the J segment 4 bases; nucleotides outside the gene matches: 9. The CDR3 totals 18 residues. As for this clone: Its target is unknown.

This sample's time point: week 5, during vaccination. The vaccine gave 300 ug of a 20-mer mutant IDH1 peptide subcutaneously per dose. Libraries were prepared by immunoSEQ multiplex PCR; TCRdb keeps only in-frame clonotypes and omits some of them. Of about 75,000 clones listed, roughly 91% are singletons. This TCR was recovered from a woman aged 45 to 65 with glioma. Sequencing was performed on PBMCs, taken from a glioma patient whose treatment included an IDH1 peptide vaccine. The gene calls are TRBV10-1 and TRBJ2-2, with 16 positions matching TRBD2. CDR3 region: CASNPGLAGGPGTGELFF. The CDR3 DNA sequence: TGCGCCAGCAACCCGGGACTAGCGGGAGGGCCGGGCACCGGGGAGCTGTTTTTT.